One sample yielded the 7 T cell receptor beta chains listed below, sequenced in a study of T cells after yellow fever vaccination (dated by TCRdb to the late 2010s). The treatment or condition label, as the study defines it: live attenuated yellow fever vaccine strain. Library method: 5' RACE. The run used an Illumina HiSeq 2500. Using fastp trimming at Q25 and MiXCR clonotype assembly, TCRdb reanalyzed the public sequencing data and kept in-frame beta chains. For every CDR3 protein sequence, its rows merge into one entry that carries the most common genes and DNA. Present in this sample are more than 300,000 distinct CDR3 sequences, 6.8% of which were seen just once. The top ten hold 15% to 20% of the sample. The input for sequencing was PBMCs, taken about 49 days after the first yellow fever vaccination. These receptors were taken from a man aged 18 to 29 who received the YFV17D yellow fever vaccine.

This clonotype has more than one count but fewer than ten. The chain uses TRBV27 and TRBJ2-6; 12 nucleotides match TRBD1. This CDR3 contains 17 residues. V dropped 6 bases and J dropped 1; count of bases not matched to a gene: 4. Germline CDR1 is MNHEY and CDR2 is SMNVEV (reference sequence). CDR3 sequence: CASRPGQGASGANVLTF. The CDR3 nucleotides read TGTGCCAGCAGACCGGGACAGGGGGCGTCTGGGGCCAACGTCCTGACTTTC.

This sequence joins TRBV7-2 and TRBJ2-1; 11 bases match TRBD2. The CDR3 is made up of 16 amino acids. Germline V gene sequence: CDR1 SGHTA, CDR2 FQGNSA. Trimming removed 1 base from V and 9 bases from J; junction bases left unmatched: 8. The CDR3 here is CASSLVVAGGQGEQFF. CDR3 nucleotides: TGTGCCAGCAGCTTAGTCGTAGCGGGGGGGCAAGGTGAGCAGTTCTTC.

CDR3 bases: TGTGCCACCAAACTACAGGGTTCGAACACCGGGGAGCTGTTTTTT. Protein sequence: CATKLQGSNTGELFF. The V call is TRBV15, the J call TRBJ2-2, with D maybe TRBD1 (6 bases). V lost 7 bases to trimming and J lost 0 bases, with 12 bases between them. This CDR3 contains 15 residues. Germline CDR1 is LNHNV and CDR2 is YYDKDF (reference sequence).

This clonotype was counted at least ten times. The chain recombines TRBV27 with TRBJ1-5; D not certain. Trimming cost V 5 bases and J 6 bases, with 17 bases left between them. Germline values: CDR1 MNHEY, CDR2 SMNVEV (reference sequence). The CDR3 has 15 residues. The CDR3 DNA reads TGTGCCAGCAGTCTCTCCGGAGGGAGGCGTCAGCCCCAGCATTTT. It encodes CASSLSGGRRQPQHF.

This clonotype was found a few times. The CDR3, as DNA: TGCGCCAGCAGCCAACTAGCGGGGGGGATTTCTGGGGCCAACGTCCTGACTTTC. It specifies CASSQLAGGISGANVLTF. This rearrangement joins TRBV4-1 to TRBJ2-6, with 12 bases identical to TRBD2. This CDR3 spans 18 amino acids. The germline V gene encodes CDR1 MGHRA and CDR2 YSYEKL. V was pared by 2 bases and J by 1 base, with 3 bases of the junction left unmatched.

This clonotype has just a few counts. V and J are TRBV9 and TRBJ2-1; 7 bases align to TRBD2. Per germline, CDR1 SGDLS and CDR2 YYNGEE. Trimming took 0 bases from V and 4 from J; bases not matched to a gene: 13. CDR3 length: 18 residues. In DNA form, the CDR3 reads TGTGCCAGCAGCGTAGAGGTGGCTAGCGGTCTACCGTACAATGAGCAGTTCTTC. This sequence encodes CASSVEVASGLPYNEQFF.

This clonotype was detected many times. The genes are TRBV15 and TRBJ2-1, with D possibly TRBD1 on 6 matching bases. Trimming shortened V by 5 bases and J by 3 bases, and 14 bases separated the two germline ends. The CDR3 spans 15 residues. Germline CDR1 and CDR2: LNHNV and YYDKDF (reference sequence). The chain's CDR3 is CATSRGQSGYNEQFF. CDR3 bases: TGTGCCACCAGCCGAGGACAGAGCGGCTACAATGAGCAGTTCTTC.